This T cell receptor (beta chain) originates from a study of preoperative IRX-2 immunotherapy in early breast cancer (dated 2019 in TCRdb). Preparation of the library involved the immunoSEQ multiplex PCR assay. The clones in this table, taken by TCRdb from immuneACCESS, are in-frame only. Not every clone is retained; where verified, under half of the shortfall comes from an unresolved V gene, and the cause of the rest is unknown. Counted in this sample were approximately 96,000 clones; 80% to 90% of them appeared once. The top ten clones comprise roughly 2% of the sample. In the case of this clone: The clone's antigen remains unknown. Per-base qualities were not stored, and no clone one base away is much larger.

At the junction V is shortened by 3 bases and J by 5 bases; bases outside the gene matches: 12. The CDR3 spans 16 residues, from the cysteine through the phenylalanine. Only the CDR3 portion is preserved as DNA: 48 bases, with reading frame beginning at the first base. Reading the germline V gene gives CDR1 SGHVT and CDR2 SQSDAQ. The treatment or condition label of this sample denotes: preoperative locoregional IRX-2 cytokine immunotherapy. The samples were obtained from a phase Ib study that tested preoperative, locoregional IRX-2 cytokine immunotherapy designed to prime immune responses. The donors were early-stage breast cancer patients who were given IRX-2 prior to surgery.

Sequenced here: tumor tissue, sampled after IRX-2 immunotherapy. This clonotype was obtained from a human donor with breast cancer. The rearranged segments are TRBV7-4 and TRBJ1-1; TRBD1 lines up with 7 middle nucleotides. The nucleotides are TGTGCCAGCAGCTTTACAAAGAACAGGGGTGTTACTGAAGCTTTCTTT. Translated, this is CASSFTKNRGVTEAFF.